Listed below are T cell receptor beta chains from one sample, sequenced in a study of T cell responses to AZD1222 COVID-19 vaccine. TCRdb's table, derived via immunoSEQ multiplex PCR, lists solely in-frame clones and lacks some. The sample has tens of thousands of clones, approximately 83% seen once; the top ten hold roughly 3.6%. The material was peripheral blood, obtained 28 days after the second AZD1222 dose. The receptor set was obtained from an adult who received the AZD1222 COVID-19 vaccine. CDR3s include the opening cysteine and the closing phenylalanine or tryptophan. The D gene is left open where the match is weak. Rows give clone size only sometimes, using once, few, many, or a class for an expanded clone.

clone_size,v_call,d_call,j_call,cdr3_nt,cdr3_aa
once,TRBV28,TRBD1,TRBJ1-5,TGTGCCAGCGGACAGGGGGTCAATCAGCCCCAGCATTTT,CASGQGVNQPQHF
-,TRBV2,TRBD1,TRBJ1-3,TGTGCCAGCCTGCCCGGGACAGGGGGCTCTGGAAACACCATATATTTT,CASLPGTGGSGNTIYF
once,TRBV7-2,-,TRBJ2-7,TGTGCCAGCAGCTTAACAGGTCACGAGCAGTACTTC,CASSLTGHEQYF
-,TRBV3-1/TRBV3-2,-,TRBJ2-7,TGTGCCAGCAGCCAAGGTACCAGGGGCACCTACGAGCAGTACTTC,CASSQGTRGTYEQYF
-,TRBV11-2,-,TRBJ2-7,TGTGCCAGCAGCCTAGACAGCTTCATCTACGAGCAGTACTTC,CASSLDSFIYEQYF
-,TRBV7-9,-,TRBJ1-1,TGTGCCAGCAGTCGAGAACAGGTGTACACTGAAGCTTTCTTT,CASSREQVYTEAFF
few,TRBV28,TRBD2,TRBJ2-7,TGTGCCAGCAGTTTTTTAGCGGGAGCACACGAGCAGTACTTC,CASSFLAGAHEQYF
-,TRBV6-2/TRBV6-3,-,TRBJ2-1,TGTGCCAGCAGTCTATGGGGCTACAATGAGCAGTTCTTC,CASSLWGYNEQFF
once,TRBV3-1/TRBV3-2,-,TRBJ2-2,TGTGCCAGCAGCCCCCATGGCGGGTCGGGAACCGGGGAGCTGTTTTTT,CASSPHGGSGTGELFF
-,TRBV19,-,TRBJ2-6,TGTGCCAGTAGTATAGGTAGACAGACACTTGGCTCTGGGGCCAACGTCCTGACTTTC,CASSIGRQTLGSGANVLTF